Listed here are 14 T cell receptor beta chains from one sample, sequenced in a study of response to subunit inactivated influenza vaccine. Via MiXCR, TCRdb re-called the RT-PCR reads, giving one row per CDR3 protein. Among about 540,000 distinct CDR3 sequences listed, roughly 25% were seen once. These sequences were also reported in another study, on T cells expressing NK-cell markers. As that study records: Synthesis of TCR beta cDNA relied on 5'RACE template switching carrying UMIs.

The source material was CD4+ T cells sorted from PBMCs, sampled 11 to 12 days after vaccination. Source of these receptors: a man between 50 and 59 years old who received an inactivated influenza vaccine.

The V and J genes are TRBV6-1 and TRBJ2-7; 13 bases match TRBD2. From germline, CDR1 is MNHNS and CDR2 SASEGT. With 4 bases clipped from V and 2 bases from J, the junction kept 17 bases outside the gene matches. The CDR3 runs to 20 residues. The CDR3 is CASSVGQEQGLAGDTYEQYF. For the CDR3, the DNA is TGTGCCAGCAGTGTGGGGCAGGAGCAAGGACTAGCGGGGGACACCTACGAGCAGTACTTC.

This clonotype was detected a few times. The chain's CDR3 is CASSQVFDRLYNEQFF. In nucleotides, the CDR3 is TGTGCCAGCAGCCAAGTTTTCGACAGGCTCTACAATGAGCAGTTCTTC. The chain uses TRBV4-2 and TRBJ2-1; weak D call: TRBD1 (6 bases). CDR1 LGHNA and CDR2 YNFKEQ come from the germline V gene. Trimming cost V 1 base and J 3 bases, with 13 bases left between them. The CDR3 length is 16 residues.

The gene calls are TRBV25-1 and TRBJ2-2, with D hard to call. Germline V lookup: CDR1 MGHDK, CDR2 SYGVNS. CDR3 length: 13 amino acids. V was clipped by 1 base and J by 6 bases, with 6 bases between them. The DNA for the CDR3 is TGTGCCAGCAGTGAATTAGTACCCGGGGAGCTGTTTTTT. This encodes CASSELVPGELFF.

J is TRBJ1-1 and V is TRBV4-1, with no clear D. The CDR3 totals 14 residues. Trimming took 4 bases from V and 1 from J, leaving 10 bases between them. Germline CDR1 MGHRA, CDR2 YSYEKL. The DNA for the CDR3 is TGCGCCAGCAGCCGCCAGGAGGAGAACACTGAAGCTTTCTTT. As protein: CASSRQEENTEAFF.

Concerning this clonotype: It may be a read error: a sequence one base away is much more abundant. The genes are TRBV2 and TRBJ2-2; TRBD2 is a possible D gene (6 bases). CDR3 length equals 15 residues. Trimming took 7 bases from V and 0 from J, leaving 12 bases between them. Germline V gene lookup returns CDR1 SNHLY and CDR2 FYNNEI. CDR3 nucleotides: TGTGCCAGCAAAAGGACTATCGCGAACACCGGGGAGCTGTTTTTT. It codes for CASKRTIANTGELFF.

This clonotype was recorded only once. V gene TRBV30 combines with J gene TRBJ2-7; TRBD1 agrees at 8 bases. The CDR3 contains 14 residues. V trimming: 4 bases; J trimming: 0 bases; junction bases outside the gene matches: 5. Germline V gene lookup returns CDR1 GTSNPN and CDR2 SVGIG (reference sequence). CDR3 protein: CAWNLQGASYEQYF. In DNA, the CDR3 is TGTGCCTGGAATCTCCAGGGGGCCTCCTACGAGCAGTACTTC.

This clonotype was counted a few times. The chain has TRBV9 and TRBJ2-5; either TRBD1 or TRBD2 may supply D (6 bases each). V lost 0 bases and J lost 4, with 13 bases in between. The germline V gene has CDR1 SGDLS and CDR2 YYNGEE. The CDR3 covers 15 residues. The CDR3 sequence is CASSVASGAGETQYF. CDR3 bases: TGTGCCAGCAGCGTAGCTTCGGGGGCAGGAGAGACCCAGTACTTC.

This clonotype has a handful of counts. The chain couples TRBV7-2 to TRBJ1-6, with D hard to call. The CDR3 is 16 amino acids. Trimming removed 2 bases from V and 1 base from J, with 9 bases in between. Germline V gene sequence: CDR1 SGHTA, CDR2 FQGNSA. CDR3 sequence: CASSLQAASYNSPLHF. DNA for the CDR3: TGTGCCAGCAGCTTACAGGCTGCATCCTATAATTCACCCCTCCACTTT. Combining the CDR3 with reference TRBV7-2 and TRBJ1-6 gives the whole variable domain GAGVSQSPSNKVTEKGKDVELRCDPISGHTALYWYRQSLGQGLEFLIYFQGNSAPDKSGLPSDRFSAERTGGSVSTLTIQRTQQEDSAVYLCASSLQAASYNSPLHFGNGTRLTVT.

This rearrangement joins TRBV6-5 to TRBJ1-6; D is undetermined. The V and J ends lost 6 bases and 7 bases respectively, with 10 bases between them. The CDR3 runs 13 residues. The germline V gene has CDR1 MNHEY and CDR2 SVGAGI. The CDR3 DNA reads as TGTGCCAGCAGGTACGTCCAGAATTCACCCCTCCACTTT. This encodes CASRYVQNSPLHF.

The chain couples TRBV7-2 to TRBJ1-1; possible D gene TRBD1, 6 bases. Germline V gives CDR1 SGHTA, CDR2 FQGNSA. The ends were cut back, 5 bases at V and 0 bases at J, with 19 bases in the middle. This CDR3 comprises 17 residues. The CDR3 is CASSLTRGRLLNTEAFF. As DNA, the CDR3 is TGTGCCAGCAGCCTCACCCGGGGGCGGCTGTTGAACACTGAAGCTTTCTTT.

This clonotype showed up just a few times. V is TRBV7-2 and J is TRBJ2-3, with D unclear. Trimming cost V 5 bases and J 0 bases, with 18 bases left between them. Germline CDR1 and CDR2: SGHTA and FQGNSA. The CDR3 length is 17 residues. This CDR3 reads CASSPSRIESSTDTQYF. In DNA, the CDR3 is TGTGCCAGCAGCCCCTCGCGAATCGAGTCTAGCACAGATACGCAGTATTTT.

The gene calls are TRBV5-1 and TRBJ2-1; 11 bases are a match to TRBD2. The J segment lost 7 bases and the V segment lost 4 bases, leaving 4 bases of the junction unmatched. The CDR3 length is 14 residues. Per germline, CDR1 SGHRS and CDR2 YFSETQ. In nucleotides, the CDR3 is TGCGCCAGCAGCAATAGCGGGGGGGGGAATGAGCAGTTCTTC. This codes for CASSNSGGGNEQFF.

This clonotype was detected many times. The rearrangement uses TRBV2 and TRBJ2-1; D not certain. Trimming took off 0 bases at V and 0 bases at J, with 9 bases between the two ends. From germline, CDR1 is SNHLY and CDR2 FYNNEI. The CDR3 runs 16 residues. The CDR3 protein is CASSEARAVSYNEQFF. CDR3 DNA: TGTGCCAGCAGTGAAGCGCGCGCGGTCTCCTACAATGAGCAGTTCTTC.

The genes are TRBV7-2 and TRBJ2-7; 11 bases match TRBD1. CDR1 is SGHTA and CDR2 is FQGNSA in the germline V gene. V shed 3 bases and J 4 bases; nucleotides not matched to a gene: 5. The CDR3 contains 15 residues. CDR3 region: CASSFSGQGAYEQYF. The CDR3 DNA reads TGTGCCAGCAGCTTTTCAGGACAGGGGGCTTACGAGCAGTACTTC.